This T cell receptor (beta chain) is drawn from a study of early stage breast cancer tumors. The V end was cut by 6 bases, the J end by 6 bases, with 17 bases between. Germline V gives CDR1 LNHDA, CDR2 SQIVND (reference sequence). CDR3 size: 15 residues. Profiling relied on immunoSEQ multiplex PCR, and the TCRdb table lists in-frame clones only, not all of them. In the table there are about 53,000 clones, about 89% of which are singletons. J is TRBJ2-2 and V is TRBV19; maybe TRBD2 (5 bases). Sequenced: blood. The TCR comes from a person aged 70 to 85 with breast cancer. The CDR3 region is CASSNYPTEAGELFF. DNA of the CDR3: TGTGCCAGTAGCAACTACCCCACGGAGGCCGGGGAGCTGTTTTTT.